This record concerns one TCR beta chain sequence. Its specificity is unknown. Deletions cut 3 bases from V and 8 bases from J, with 17 bases between. This CDR3 is built from 14 residues. Germline values: CDR1 GTSNPN, CDR2 SVGIG (reference sequence). The data are from a study of beta chain features in type 1 diabetes. TCRB transcripts that were expressed got sequenced, as all of the isolated RNA had been reverse transcribed. Clones were read by immunoSEQ multiplex PCR, and TCRdb kept only the in-frame ones, dropping some. The data hold 350,000 to 400,000 clones, with roughly 16% observed a single time. The study, taken as a whole, reports: Whatever favoring of shorter templates PCR might show would apply equally to patients and controls. Using cDNA template may skew counts toward highly expressing activated cells.

Sequencing was performed on naive CD4+ T cells from blood. This clonotype was obtained from a woman under 30 in good health. This chain joins TRBV30 and TRBJ2-1; perhaps TRBD2 as D (6 bases). As DNA, the CDR3 is TGTGCCTGGAGCCGGGACTGGACTCAGGATGAGCAGTTCTTC. Its translation: CAWSRDWTQDEQFF. Full variable domain (missing parts from reference TRBV30 and TRBJ2-1): SQTIHQWPATLVQPVGSPLSLECTVEGTSNPNLYWYRQAAGRGLQLLFYSVGIGQISSEVPQNLSASRPQDRQFILSSKKLLLSDSGFYLCAWSRDWTQDEQFFGPGTRLTVL.